The 12 T cell receptor beta chains below all came from one sample that was sequenced in a study of beta chain features in type 1 diabetes. The whole isolated RNA underwent reverse transcription, so sequencing captured expressed TCRB transcripts. The data were produced by immunoSEQ multiplex PCR, yet TCRdb's version contains in-frame clones alone and is incomplete. The profile shows about 900,000 clones, about a sixth of them singletons. The material sequenced was naive CD4+ T cells from blood. Receptor source: a young woman in good health.

This clone has a handful of counts. This sequence joins TRBV2 and TRBJ2-2; the D gene is possibly TRBD2 (6 bases). In germline, CDR1 is SNHLY, CDR2 FYNNEI. The germline V and J ends were trimmed by 8 bases and 2 bases, with 21 bases remaining between them. This CDR3 contains 17 residues. CDR3 amino acids: CASFVGGNRVNTGELFF. The CDR3 DNA follows: TGTGCCAGCTTCGTGGGGGGAAATAGGGTAAACACCGGGGAGCTGTTTTTT. The entire variable domain, with the rest obtained from reference TRBV2 and TRBJ2-2, is as follows: EPEVTQTPSHQVTQMGQEVILRCVPISNHLYFYWYRQILGQKVEFLVSFYNNEISEKSEIFDDQFSVERPDGSNFTLKIRSTKLEDSAMYFCASFVGGNRVNTGELFFGEGSRLTVL.

This sequence joins TRBV7-9 and TRBJ2-6; a weak D match, TRBD1 (5 bases). This CDR3 is built from 15 residues. Germline V CDR1 and CDR2: SEHNR, FQNEAQ (reference sequence). V was pared by 2 bases and J by 2 bases, with 7 bases between. The CDR3 coding sequence is TGTGCCAGCAGCTTAAAGGGGCCTGGGGCCAACGTCCTGACTTTC. It translates to CASSLKGPGANVLTF. The full variable domain, rest sourced from reference TRBV7-9 and TRBJ2-6, is DTGVSQNPRHKITKRGQNVTFRCDPISEHNRLYWYRQTLGQGPEFLTYFQNEAQLEKSRLLSDRFSAERPKGSFSTLEIQRTEQGDSAMYLCASSLKGPGANVLTFGAGSRLTVL.

This clone was detected only a few times. The CDR3 protein is CSVGTEGSNQPQHF. The CDR3 nucleotides read TGCAGCGTTGGGACGGAAGGTAGCAATCAGCCCCAGCATTTT. The V and J genes are TRBV29-1 and TRBJ1-5; D unresolved. V gave up 4 bases and J gave up 0 bases, with 10 bases separating them. From germline, CDR1 is SQVTM and CDR2 ANQGSEA. The CDR3 spans 14 residues.

This clone has just a few counts. V and J are TRBV7-9 and TRBJ2-3, with 7 bases lining up with TRBD1. V was pared by 4 bases and J by 1 base, with 8 bases of the junction left unmatched. Germline V gene sequence: CDR1 SEHNR, CDR2 FQNEAQ (reference sequence). The CDR3 sequence is 16 residues long. The CDR3 DNA follows: TGTGCCAGCAGCTCCAGGACAGGCTACGGCACAGATACGCAGTATTTT. Its translation: CASSSRTGYGTDTQYF.

This clone has more than one count but fewer than ten. The rearrangement uses TRBV11-2 and TRBJ2-5; D might be TRBD1 (6 bases). V lost 5 bases to trimming and J lost 5 bases, with 15 bases between them. Per germline, CDR1 SGHAT and CDR2 FQNNGV. This CDR3 contains 14 residues. CDR3 amino acids: CASSVNRVTETQYF. Written as DNA, the CDR3 is TGTGCCAGCAGCGTGAACAGGGTTACCGAGACCCAGTACTTC.

The chain has TRBV18 and TRBJ2-5; D perhaps matches TRBD1 (5 bases). The length of the CDR3 is 14 residues. V was cut by 6 bases and J by 2 bases, with 13 bases left in between. Per the germline V gene, CDR1 is KGHSH and CDR2 is LQKENI. The CDR3 DNA reads TGTGCCAGCTCGAATAGAACAGGACAAGAGACCCAGTACTTC. Protein sequence: CASSNRTGQETQYF.

J is TRBJ2-3 and V is TRBV5-1; 9 nucleotides agree with TRBD1. This CDR3 comprises 15 residues. Germline-derived CDR1 and CDR2 are SGHRS and YFSETQ. V shed 4 bases and J 7 bases; nucleotides not matched to a gene: 10. CDR3 protein: CASSDTWTGENTQYF. The CDR3 DNA sequence: TGCGCCAGCAGCGATACCTGGACAGGGGAGAATACGCAGTATTTT.

The chain has TRBV10-3 and TRBJ1-1; D might be TRBD1 (6 bases). V was pared by 5 bases and J by 0 bases, with 10 bases between. CDR1 is ENHRY, CDR2 SYGVKD, per germline. The CDR3 runs 14 residues. CDR3 sequence: CAISQTGLNTEAFF. The DNA for the CDR3 is TGTGCCATCAGTCAGACAGGACTGAACACTGAAGCTTTCTTT.

The chain joins TRBV14 to TRBJ1-4; D not certain. The V gene's germline CDR1 is SGHDN and CDR2 FVKESK. Between the trimmed V and J ends, which lost 3 bases and 8 bases, there was a span of 7 bases. CDR3 size: 12 residues. This CDR3 reads CASSHTLEKLFF. CDR3 DNA sequence: TGTGCCAGCAGCCACACACTCGAAAAACTGTTTTTT.

The V gene is TRBV28, the J gene TRBJ2-3; D unclear. CDR3 size: 11 residues. V was pared by 6 bases and J by 7 bases, with 8 bases between. Per germline, CDR1 MDHEN and CDR2 SYDVKM. The chain's CDR3 is CASSLQHTQYF. Written as DNA, the CDR3 is TGTGCCAGCAGCCTACAGCATACGCAGTATTTT.

This clone was detected a few times. The chain combines TRBV27 with TRBJ2-3, with 15 nucleotides matching TRBD2. Unmatched junction bases numbered 2, after V lost 6 bases and J lost 1 base. The germline V gene has CDR1 MNHEY and CDR2 SMNVEV (reference sequence). The CDR3 consists of 16 residues. The CDR3 reads CASRGTSGRRTDTQYF. The CDR3 region has the DNA TGTGCCAGCAGGGGGACTAGCGGGAGGCGCACAGATACGCAGTATTTT.

The chain uses TRBV4-1 and TRBJ2-5; D is unclear. Germline CDR1 and CDR2: MGHRA and YSYEKL. V lost 1 base, J lost 5 bases, and 8 bases lay in between. This CDR3 region has 13 residues. The CDR3 sequence is CASSQGRRETQYF. CDR3 nucleotide sequence: TGCGCCAGCAGCCAAGGACGTCGGGAGACCCAGTACTTC.